The clone carrying this T cell receptor (beta chain) appeared many times. Its antigen is undetermined. The sample is drawn from a study of blood T cells in healthy people across ages. Germline values: CDR1 LGHNA, CDR2 YNFKEQ. The CDR3 contains 16 residues. The trim removed 1 base at V and 8 bases at J, leaving 7 bases unmatched. Overall study results and limits: Correlation between TCR beta diversity and naive T cell percentage was strong.

The authors ran a second PCR of 7 to 11 cycles using a sample-barcoded 5' primer and a J-beta primer mix. TCRdb reanalysed the 5' RACE reads using MiXCR and keeps one entry per CDR3 protein. The sample lists 650,000 to 1,000,000 distinct CDR3 sequences; about 36% were seen once. Specimen: blood. This chain connects TRBV4-2 to TRBJ2-1; TRBD1 matches at 11 bases. The TCR comes from a man younger than 35 in good health. The CDR3: CASSQGPPGQGDEQFF. In nucleotides, the CDR3 is TGTGCCAGCAGCCAAGGCCCCCCGGGACAGGGGGATGAGCAGTTCTTC.